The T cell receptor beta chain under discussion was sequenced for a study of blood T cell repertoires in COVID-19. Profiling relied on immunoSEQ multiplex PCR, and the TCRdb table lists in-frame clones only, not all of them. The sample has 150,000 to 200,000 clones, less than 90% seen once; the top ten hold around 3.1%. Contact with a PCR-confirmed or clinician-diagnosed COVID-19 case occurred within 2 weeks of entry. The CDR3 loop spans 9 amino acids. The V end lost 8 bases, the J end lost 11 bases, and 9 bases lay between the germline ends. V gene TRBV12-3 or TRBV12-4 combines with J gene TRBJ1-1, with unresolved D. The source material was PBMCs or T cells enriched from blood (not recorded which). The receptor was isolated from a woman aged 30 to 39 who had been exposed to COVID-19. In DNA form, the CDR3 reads TGTGCCAGCCCCGGGTTGGCTTTCTTT. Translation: CASPGLAFF.